This T cell receptor beta chain was retrieved from a study of patients and donors after allogeneic stem cell transplantation. A single record per CDR3 protein comes from TCRdb applying MiXCR to the RT-PCR reads. The sample shows more than 850,000 distinct CDR3 sequences, about a sixth of them seen only once. Germline assignment: CDR1 SGHRS and CDR2 YFSETQ. With V trimmed by 4 bases and J by 7 bases, 15 bases remained unmatched. CDR3 length equals 17 residues. This clonotype appeared a few times. J is TRBJ2-1 and V is TRBV5-1; 9 nucleotides agree with TRBD2. The specimen was blood, either unsorted or a sorted T cell fraction (not recorded which). This TCR came from a human donor who was either an allogeneic HSCT recipient or a stem cell or donor lymphocyte infusion donor (not recorded which). It is not recorded whose cells these are; they may come from a transplant donor. The CDR3 here is CASSLRGFSGSRNEQFF. DNA for the CDR3: TGCGCCAGCAGCCTGCGTGGGTTTAGCGGGAGTCGGAATGAGCAGTTCTTC. Full variable domain (remainder filled in from reference TRBV5-1 and TRBJ2-1): KAGVTQTPRYLIKTRGQQVTLSCSPISGHRSVSWYQQTPGQGLQFLFEYFSETQRNKGNFPGRFSGRQFSNSRSEMNVSTLELGDSALYLCASSLRGFSGSRNEQFFGPGTRLTVL.